This section outlines one T cell receptor (beta chain) sequence together with its context. The antigen remains undetermined. Method: immunoSEQ multiplex PCR; TCRdb's copy keeps in-frame clones and lacks some. The sample gives 150,000 to 250,000 clones, approximately 91% of which show up once; around 3.7% is in the top ten. This record comes from a study of T cell responses to AZD1222 COVID-19 vaccine. Study findings and constraints: Females made up more of the donors, who were largely white British, and clonal diversity may have come out too low.

Germline CDR1 and CDR2: SGHRS and YFSETQ. The length of the CDR3 is 17 residues. Trimming left V 0 bases short and J 0 bases short, with 13 bases between. The study pooled second doses at about 4 or about 12 weeks. This specimen was peripheral blood, taken 28 days after the second AZD1222 dose. The receptor was derived from an adult who received the AZD1222 COVID-19 vaccine. The chain couples TRBV5-1 to TRBJ1-3; the D gene is possibly TRBD1 (6 bases). The CDR3 DNA reads as TGCGCCAGCAGCTTGGAGTCCCAGGGGCGCTCTGGAAACACCATATATTTT. Amino acid sequence: CASSLESQGRSGNTIYF.